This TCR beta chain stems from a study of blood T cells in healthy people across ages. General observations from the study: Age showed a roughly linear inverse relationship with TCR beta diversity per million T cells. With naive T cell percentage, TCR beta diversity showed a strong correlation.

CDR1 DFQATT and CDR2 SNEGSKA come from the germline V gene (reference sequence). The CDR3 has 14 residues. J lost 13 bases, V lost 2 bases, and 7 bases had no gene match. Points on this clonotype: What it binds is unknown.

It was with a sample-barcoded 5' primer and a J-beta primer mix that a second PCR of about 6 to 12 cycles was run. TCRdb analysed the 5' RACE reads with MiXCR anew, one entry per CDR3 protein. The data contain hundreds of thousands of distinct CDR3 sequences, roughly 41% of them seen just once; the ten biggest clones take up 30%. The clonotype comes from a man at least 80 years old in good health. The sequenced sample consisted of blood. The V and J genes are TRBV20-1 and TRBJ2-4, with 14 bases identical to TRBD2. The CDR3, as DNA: TGCAGTGCTAGACGTATGGGACTAGCGGGAGAGCAGTACTTC. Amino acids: CSARRMGLAGEQYF.